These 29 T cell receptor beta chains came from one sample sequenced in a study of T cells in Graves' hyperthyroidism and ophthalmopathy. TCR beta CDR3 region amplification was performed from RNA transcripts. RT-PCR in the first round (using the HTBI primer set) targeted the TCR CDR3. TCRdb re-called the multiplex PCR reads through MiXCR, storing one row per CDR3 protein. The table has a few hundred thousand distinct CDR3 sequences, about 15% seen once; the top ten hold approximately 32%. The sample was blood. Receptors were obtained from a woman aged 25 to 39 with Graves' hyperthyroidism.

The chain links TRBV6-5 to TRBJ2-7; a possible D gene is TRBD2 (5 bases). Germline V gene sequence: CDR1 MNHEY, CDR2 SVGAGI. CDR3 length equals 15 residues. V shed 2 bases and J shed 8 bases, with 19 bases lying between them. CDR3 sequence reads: CASSYGESFGGKQYF. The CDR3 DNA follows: TGTGCCAGCAGTTACGGAGAAAGTTTTGGAGGAAAGCAGTACTTC.

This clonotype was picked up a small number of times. In DNA, the CDR3 is TGTGCCAGCAGTCAGACTAGCGGGATCGGGGAGACCCAGTACTTC. Translating it yields CASSQTSGIGETQYF. This sequence joins TRBV6-1 and TRBJ2-5; 11 nucleotides line up with TRBD2. With 5 bases clipped from V and 5 bases from J, the junction kept 7 bases outside the gene matches. Germline loops: CDR1 MNHNS, CDR2 SASEGT. The CDR3 loop spans 15 amino acids.

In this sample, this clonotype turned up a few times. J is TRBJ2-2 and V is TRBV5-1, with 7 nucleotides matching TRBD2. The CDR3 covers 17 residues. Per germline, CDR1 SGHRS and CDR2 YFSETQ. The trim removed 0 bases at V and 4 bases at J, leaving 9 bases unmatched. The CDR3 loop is CASSLAPGLSLTGELFF. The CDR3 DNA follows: TGCGCCAGCAGCTTGGCACCGGGACTAAGCCTCACCGGGGAGCTGTTTTTT.

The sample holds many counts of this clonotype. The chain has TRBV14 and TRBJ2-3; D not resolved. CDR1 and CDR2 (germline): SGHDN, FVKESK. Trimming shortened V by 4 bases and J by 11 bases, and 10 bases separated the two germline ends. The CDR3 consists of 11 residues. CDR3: CASSPGSLQYF. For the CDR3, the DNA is TGTGCCAGCAGCCCAGGAAGTCTGCAGTATTTT. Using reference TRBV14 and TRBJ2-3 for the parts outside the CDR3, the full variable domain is EAGVTQFPSHSVIEKGQTVTLRCDPISGHDNLYWYRRVMGKEIKFLLHFVKESKQDESGMPNNRFLAERTGGTYSTLKVQPAELEDSGVYFCASSPGSLQYFGPGTRLTVL.

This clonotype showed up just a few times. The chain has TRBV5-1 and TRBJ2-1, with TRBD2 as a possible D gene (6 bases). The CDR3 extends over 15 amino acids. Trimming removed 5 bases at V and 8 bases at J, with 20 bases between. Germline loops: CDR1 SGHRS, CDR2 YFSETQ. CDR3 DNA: TGCGCCAGCAGTCAATTCCCGGGAGATGGGTATGAGCAGTTCTTC. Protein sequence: CASSQFPGDGYEQFF.

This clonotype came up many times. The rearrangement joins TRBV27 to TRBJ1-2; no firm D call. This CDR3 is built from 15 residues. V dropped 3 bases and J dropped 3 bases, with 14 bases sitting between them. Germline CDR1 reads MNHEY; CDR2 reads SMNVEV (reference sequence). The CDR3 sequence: CASSFWAGRDYGYTF. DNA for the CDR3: TGTGCCAGCAGTTTTTGGGCAGGTCGAGACTATGGCTACACCTTC.

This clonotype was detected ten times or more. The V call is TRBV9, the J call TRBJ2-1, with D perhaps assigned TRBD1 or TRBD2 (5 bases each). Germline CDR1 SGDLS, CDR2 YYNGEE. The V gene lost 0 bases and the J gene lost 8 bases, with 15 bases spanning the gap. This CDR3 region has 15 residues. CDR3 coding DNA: TGTGCCAGCAGCGTAGATGGCGCGCTGGGGGATGAGCAGTTCTTC. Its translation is CASSVDGALGDEQFF.

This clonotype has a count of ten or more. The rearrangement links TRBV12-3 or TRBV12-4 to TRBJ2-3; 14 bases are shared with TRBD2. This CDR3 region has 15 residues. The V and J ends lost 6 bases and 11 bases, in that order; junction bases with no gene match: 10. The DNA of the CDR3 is TGTGCCAGCAGCGGGCCGGGACTAGCGGGAGTTTTGCAGTATTTT. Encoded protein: CASSGPGLAGVLQYF.

Here the CDR3 reads CASATGTGGGYEQYF. As DNA, the CDR3 is TGTGCCAGCGCTACCGGGACAGGGGGAGGCTACGAGCAGTACTTC. The chain employs TRBV19 and TRBJ2-7; 11 bases are a match to TRBD1. Trimming at V came to 9 bases and at J to 3 bases, leaving 10 bases not matched to a gene. The V gene's germline CDR1 is LNHDA and CDR2 SQIVND (reference sequence). This CDR3 contains 15 residues.

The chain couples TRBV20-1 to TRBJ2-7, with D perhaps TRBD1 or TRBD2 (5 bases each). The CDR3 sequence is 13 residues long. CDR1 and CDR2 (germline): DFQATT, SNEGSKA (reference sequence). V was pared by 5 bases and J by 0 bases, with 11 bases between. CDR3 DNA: TGCAGTGCTTTCAAGGGGAGCTCCTACGAGCAGTACTTC. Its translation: CSAFKGSSYEQYF.

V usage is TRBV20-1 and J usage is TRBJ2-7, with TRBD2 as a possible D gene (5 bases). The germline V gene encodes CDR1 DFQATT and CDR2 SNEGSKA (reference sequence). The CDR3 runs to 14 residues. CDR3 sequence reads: CSPSRGSGSYEQYF. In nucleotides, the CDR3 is TGCAGCCCCTCCCGGGGTTCAGGATCCTACGAGCAGTACTTC.

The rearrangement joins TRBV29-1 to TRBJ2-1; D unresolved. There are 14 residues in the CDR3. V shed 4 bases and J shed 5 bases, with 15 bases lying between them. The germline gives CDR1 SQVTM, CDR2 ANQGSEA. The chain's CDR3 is CSVVSGLAHNEQFF. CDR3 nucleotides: TGCAGCGTTGTCTCCGGGTTGGCACACAATGAGCAGTTCTTC.

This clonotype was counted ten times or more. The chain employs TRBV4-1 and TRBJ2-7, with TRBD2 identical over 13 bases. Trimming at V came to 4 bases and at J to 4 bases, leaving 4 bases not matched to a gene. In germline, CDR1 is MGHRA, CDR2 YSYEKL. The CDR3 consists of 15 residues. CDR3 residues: CASSLGTSGIYEQYF. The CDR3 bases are TGCGCCAGCAGCCTAGGGACTAGCGGGATATACGAGCAGTACTTC.

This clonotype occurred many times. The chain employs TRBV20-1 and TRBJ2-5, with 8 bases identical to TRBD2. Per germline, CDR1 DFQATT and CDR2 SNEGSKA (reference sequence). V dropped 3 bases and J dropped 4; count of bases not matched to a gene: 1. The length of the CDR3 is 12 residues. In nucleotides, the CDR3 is TGCAGTGCTAGGCTAGCGGGAGAGACCCAGTACTTC. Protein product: CSARLAGETQYF.

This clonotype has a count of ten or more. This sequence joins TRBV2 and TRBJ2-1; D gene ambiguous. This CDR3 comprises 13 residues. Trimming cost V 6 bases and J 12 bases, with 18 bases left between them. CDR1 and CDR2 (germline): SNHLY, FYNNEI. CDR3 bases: TGTGCCAGCAGCGATGATTGGGTGGACGGGCAGTTCTTC. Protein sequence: CASSDDWVDGQFF.

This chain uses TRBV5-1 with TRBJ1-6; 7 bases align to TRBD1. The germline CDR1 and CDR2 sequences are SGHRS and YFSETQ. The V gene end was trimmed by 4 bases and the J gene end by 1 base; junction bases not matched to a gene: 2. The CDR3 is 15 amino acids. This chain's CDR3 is CASSDRASYNSPLHF. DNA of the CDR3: TGCGCCAGCAGCGACAGGGCGTCCTATAATTCACCCCTCCACTTT.

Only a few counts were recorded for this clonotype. The CDR3 reads CASSLAEDRVGTEAFF. CDR3 coding DNA: TGTGCCAGCAGCTTGGCGGAAGACAGGGTTGGCACTGAAGCTTTCTTT. This chain joins TRBV5-4 and TRBJ1-1; 7 nucleotides match TRBD1. This CDR3 spans 16 amino acids. Trimming cost V 0 bases and J 4 bases; bases outside gene matches: 9. In germline, CDR1 is SGHNT, CDR2 YYREEE (reference sequence).

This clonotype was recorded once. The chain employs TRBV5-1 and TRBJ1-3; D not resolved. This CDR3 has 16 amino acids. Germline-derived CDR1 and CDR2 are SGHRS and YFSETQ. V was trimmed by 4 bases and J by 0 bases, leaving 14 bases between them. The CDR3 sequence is CASSPSLQSSGNTIYF. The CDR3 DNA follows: TGCGCCAGCAGCCCCTCCCTACAGAGCTCTGGAAACACCATATATTTT.

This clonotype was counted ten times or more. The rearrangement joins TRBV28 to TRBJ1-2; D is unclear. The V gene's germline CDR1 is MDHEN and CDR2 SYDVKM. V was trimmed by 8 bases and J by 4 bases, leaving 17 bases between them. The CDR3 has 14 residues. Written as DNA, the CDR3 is TGTGCCAGCTCCTCCATTAGGAGCTCCTATGGCTACACCTTC. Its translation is CASSSIRSSYGYTF.

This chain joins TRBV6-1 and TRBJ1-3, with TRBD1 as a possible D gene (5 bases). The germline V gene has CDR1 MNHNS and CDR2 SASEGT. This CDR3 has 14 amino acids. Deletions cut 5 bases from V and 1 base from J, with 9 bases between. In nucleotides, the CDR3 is TGTGCCAGCAGTCGGACACAGTCTGGAAACACCATATATTTT. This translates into CASSRTQSGNTIYF.

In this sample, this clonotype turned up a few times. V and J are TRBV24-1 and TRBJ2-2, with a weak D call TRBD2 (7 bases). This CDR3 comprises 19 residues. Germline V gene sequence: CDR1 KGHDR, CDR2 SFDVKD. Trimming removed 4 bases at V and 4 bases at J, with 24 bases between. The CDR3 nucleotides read TGTGCCACCAGTGAGCCTCGAGATCGGGGGGCGCGGGGCACCGGGGAGCTGTTTTTT. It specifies CATSEPRDRGARGTGELFF.

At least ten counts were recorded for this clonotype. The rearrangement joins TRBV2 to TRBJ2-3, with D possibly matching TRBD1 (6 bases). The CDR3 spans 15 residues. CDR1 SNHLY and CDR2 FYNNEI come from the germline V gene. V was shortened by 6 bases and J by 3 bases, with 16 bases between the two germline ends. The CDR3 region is CASSARDIRTDTQYF. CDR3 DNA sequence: TGTGCCAGCAGCGCCCGGGACATTCGGACAGATACGCAGTATTTT.

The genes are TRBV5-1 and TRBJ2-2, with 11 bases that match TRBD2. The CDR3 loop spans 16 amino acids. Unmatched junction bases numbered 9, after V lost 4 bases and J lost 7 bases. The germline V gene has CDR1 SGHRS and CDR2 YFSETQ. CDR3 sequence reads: CASSGQTSGIGGELFF. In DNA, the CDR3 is TGCGCCAGCAGCGGGCAGACTAGCGGGATCGGCGGGGAGCTGTTTTTT.

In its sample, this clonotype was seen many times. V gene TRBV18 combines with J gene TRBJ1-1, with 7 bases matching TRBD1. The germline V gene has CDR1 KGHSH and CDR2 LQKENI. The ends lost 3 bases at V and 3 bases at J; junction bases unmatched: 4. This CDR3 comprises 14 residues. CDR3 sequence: CASSPQGGYTEAFF. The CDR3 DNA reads TGTGCCAGCTCACCCCAGGGGGGGTACACTGAAGCTTTCTTT. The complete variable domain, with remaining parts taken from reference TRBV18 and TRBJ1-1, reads NAGVMQNPRHLVRRRGQEARLRCSPMKGHSHVYWYRQLPEEGLKFMVYLQKENIIDESGMPKERFSAEFPKEGPSILRIQQVVRGDSAAYFCASSPQGGYTEAFFGQGTRLTVV.

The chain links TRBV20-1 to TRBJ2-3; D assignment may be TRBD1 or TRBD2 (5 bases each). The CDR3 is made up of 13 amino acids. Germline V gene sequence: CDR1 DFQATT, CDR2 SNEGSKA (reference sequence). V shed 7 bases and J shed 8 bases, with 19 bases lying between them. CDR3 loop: CSEKHLAGLTQYF. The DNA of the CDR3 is TGCAGTGAAAAGCACCTAGCAGGGCTTACGCAGTATTTT.

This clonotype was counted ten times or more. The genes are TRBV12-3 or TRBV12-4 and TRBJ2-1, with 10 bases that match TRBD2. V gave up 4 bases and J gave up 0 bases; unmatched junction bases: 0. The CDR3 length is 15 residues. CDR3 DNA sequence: TGTGCCAGCAGTTCTAGCGGGAGCTCCTACAATGAGCAGTTCTTC. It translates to CASSSSGSSYNEQFF.

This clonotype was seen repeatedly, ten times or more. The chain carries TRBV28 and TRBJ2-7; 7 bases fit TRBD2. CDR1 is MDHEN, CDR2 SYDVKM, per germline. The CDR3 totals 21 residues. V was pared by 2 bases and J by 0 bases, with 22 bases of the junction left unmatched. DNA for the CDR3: TGTGCCAGCAGTTTAATAATCCCGGGTTTGCGGGAGCAAACATACTCCTACGAGCAGTACTTC. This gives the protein CASSLIIPGLREQTYSYEQYF. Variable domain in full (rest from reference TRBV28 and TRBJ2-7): DVKVTQSSRYLVKRTGEKVFLECVQDMDHENMFWYRQDPGLGLRLIYFSYDVKMKEKGDIPEGYSVSREKKERFSLILESASTNQTSMYLCASSLIIPGLREQTYSYEQYFGPGTRLTVT.

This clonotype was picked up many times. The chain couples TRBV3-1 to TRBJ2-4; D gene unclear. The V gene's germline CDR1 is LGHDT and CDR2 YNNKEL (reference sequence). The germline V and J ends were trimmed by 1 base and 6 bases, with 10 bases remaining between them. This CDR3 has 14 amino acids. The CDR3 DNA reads TGTGCCAGCAGCCAAGCCCAGTCCGGAAACATTCAGTACTTC. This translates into CASSQAQSGNIQYF.

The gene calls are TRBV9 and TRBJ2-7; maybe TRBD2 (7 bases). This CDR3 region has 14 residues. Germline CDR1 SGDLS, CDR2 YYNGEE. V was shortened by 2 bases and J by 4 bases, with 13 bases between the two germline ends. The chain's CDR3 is CASSVGGLKYEQYF. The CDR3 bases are TGTGCCAGCAGCGTGGGGGGGCTCAAGTACGAGCAGTACTTC. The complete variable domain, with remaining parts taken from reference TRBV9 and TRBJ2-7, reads DSGVTQTPKHLITATGQRVTLRCSPRSGDLSVYWYQQSLDQGLQFLIQYYNGEERAKGNILERFSAQQFPDLHSELNLSSLELGDSALYFCASSVGGLKYEQYFGPGTRLTVT.